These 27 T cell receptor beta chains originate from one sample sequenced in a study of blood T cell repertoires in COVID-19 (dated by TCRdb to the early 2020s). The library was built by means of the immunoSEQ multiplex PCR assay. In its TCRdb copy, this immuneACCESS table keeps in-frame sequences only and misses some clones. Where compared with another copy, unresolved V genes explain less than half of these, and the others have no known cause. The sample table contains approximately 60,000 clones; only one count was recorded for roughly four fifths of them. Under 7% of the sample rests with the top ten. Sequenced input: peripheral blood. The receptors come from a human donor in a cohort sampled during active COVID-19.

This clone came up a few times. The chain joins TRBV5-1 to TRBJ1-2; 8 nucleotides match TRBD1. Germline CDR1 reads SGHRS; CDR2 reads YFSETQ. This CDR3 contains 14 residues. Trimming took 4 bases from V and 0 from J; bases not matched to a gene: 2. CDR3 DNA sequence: TGCGCCAGCAGCAGGGACAGGCCTAACTATGGCTACACCTTC. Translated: CASSRDRPNYGYTF.

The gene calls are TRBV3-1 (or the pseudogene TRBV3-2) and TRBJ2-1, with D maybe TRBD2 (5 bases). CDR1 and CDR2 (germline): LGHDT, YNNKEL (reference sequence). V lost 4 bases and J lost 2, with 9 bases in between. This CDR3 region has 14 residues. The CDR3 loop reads CASSRRGTYNEQFF. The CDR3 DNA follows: TGTGCCAGCAGCCGTCGGGGAACCTACAATGAGCAGTTCTTC.

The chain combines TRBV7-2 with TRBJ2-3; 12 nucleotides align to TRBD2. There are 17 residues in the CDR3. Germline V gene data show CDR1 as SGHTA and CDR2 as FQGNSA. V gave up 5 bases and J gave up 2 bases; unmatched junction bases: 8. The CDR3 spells CASSTRRTSGDTDTQYF. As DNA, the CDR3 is TGTGCCAGCAGCACCAGACGGACTAGCGGGGACACAGATACGCAGTATTTT.

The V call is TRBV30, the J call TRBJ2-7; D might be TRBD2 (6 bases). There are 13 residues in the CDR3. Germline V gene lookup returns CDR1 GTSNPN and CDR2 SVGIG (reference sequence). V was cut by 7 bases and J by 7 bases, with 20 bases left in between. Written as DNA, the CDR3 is TGTGCCTTAACCGGGAGAGGGTCTGGGGAGCAGTACTTC. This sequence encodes CALTGRGSGEQYF.

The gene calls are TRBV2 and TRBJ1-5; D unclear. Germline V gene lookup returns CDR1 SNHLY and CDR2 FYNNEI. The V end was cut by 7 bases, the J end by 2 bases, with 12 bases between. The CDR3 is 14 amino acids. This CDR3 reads CASTSSGGNQPQHF. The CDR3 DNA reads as TGTGCCAGCACCTCCTCAGGTGGCAATCAGCCCCAGCATTTT. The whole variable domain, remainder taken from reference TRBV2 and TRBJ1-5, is EPEVTQTPSHQVTQMGQEVILRCVPISNHLYFYWYRQILGQKVEFLVSFYNNEISEKSEIFDDQFSVERPDGSNFTLKIRSTKLEDSAMYFCASTSSGGNQPQHFGDGTRLSIL.

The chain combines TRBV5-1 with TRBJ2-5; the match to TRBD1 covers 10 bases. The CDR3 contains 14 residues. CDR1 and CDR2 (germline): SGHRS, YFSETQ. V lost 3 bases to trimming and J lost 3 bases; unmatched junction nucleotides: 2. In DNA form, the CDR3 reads TGCGCCAGCAGCTGGACAGGGGGTGAAGAGACCCAGTACTTC. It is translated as CASSWTGGEETQYF. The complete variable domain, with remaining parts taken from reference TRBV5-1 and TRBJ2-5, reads KAGVTQTPRYLIKTRGQQVTLSCSPISGHRSVSWYQQTPGQGLQFLFEYFSETQRNKGNFPGRFSGRQFSNSRSEMNVSTLELGDSALYLCASSWTGGEETQYFGPGTRLLVL.

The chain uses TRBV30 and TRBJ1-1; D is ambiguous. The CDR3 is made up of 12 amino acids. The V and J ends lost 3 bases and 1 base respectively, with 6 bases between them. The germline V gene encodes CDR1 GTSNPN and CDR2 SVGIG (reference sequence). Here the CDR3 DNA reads TGTGCCTGGAGCAGTGAGAACACTGAAGCTTTCTTT. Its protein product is CAWSSENTEAFF. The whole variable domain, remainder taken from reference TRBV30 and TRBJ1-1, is SQTIHQWPATLVQPVGSPLSLECTVEGTSNPNLYWYRQAAGRGLQLLFYSVGIGQISSEVPQNLSASRPQDRQFILSSKKLLLSDSGFYLCAWSSENTEAFFGQGTRLTVV.

CDR3 sequence reads: CASSFRLAGGDTQYF. The CDR3 coding sequence is TGTGCCAGCAGCTTTCGGCTAGCGGGGGGAGATACGCAGTATTTT. The chain combines TRBV5-4 with TRBJ2-3, with 11 bases fitting TRBD2. Unmatched junction bases numbered 4, after V lost 2 bases and J lost 5 bases. The CDR3 consists of 15 residues. Per the germline V gene, CDR1 is SGHNT and CDR2 is YYREEE (reference sequence).

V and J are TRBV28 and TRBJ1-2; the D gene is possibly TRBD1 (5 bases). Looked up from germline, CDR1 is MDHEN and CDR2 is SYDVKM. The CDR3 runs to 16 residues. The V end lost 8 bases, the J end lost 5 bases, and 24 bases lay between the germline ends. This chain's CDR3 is CASQTPSDAGEYGYTF. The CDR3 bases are TGTGCCAGCCAAACTCCATCCGACGCGGGGGAATATGGCTACACCTTC.

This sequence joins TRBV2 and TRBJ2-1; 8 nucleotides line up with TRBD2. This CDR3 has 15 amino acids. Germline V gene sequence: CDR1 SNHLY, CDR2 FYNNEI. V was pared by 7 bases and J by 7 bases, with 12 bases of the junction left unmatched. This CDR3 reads CASTEGSGVGNEQFF. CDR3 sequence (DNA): TGTGCCAGCACAGAGGGTAGCGGGGTGGGGAATGAGCAGTTCTTC.

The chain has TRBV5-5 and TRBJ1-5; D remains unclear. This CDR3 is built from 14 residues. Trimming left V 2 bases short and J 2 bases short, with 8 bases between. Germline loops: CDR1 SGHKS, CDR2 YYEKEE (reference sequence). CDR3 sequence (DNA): TGTGCCAGCAGCTTTGCAGGTGGCAATCAGCCCCAGCATTTT. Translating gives CASSFAGGNQPQHF.

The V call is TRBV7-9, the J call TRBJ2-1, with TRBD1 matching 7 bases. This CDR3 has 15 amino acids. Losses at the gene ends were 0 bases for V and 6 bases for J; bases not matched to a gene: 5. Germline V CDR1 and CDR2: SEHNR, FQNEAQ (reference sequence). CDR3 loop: CASSLASAGGNEQFF. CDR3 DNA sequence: TGTGCCAGCAGCTTAGCGTCGGCAGGGGGCAATGAGCAGTTCTTC.

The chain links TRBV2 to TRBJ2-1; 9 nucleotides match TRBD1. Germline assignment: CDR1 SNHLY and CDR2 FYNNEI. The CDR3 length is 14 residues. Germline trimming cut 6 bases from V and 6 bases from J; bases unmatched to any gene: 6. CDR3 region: CASSAGTGLNEQFF. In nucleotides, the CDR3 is TGTGCCAGCAGCGCCGGGACAGGGCTCAATGAGCAGTTCTTC.

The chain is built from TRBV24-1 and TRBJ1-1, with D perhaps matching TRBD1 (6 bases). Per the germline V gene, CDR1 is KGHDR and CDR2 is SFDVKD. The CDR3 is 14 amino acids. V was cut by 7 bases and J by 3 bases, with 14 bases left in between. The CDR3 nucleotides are TGTGCCACCAGGCCCCCAGGGGCCGACACTGAAGCTTTCTTT. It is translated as CATRPPGADTEAFF.

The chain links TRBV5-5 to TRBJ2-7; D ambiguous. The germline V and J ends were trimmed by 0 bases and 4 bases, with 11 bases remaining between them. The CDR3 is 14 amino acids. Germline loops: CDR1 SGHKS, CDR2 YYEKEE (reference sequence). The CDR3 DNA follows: TGTGCCAGCAGCTTGGCCCAACAGAATTACGAGCAGTACTTC. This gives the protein CASSLAQQNYEQYF. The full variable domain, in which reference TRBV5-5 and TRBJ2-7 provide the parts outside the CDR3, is DAGVTQSPTHLIKTRGQQVTLRCSPISGHKSVSWYQQVLGQGPQFIFQYYEKEERGRGNFPDRFSARQFPNYSSELNVNALLLGDSALYLCASSLAQQNYEQYFGPGTRLTVT.

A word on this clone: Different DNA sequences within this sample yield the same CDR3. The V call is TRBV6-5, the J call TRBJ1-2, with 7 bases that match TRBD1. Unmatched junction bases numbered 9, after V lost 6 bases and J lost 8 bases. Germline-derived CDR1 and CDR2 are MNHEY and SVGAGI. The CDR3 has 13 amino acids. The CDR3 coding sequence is TGTGCCAGCAGCTACAGACAGGGCGGCGGCTACACCTTC. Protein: CASSYRQGGGYTF.

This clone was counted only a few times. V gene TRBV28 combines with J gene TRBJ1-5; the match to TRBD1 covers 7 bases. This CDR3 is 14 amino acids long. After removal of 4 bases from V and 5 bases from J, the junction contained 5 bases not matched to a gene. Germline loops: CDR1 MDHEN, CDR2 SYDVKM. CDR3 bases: TGTGCCAGCAGTTCCCCAGGGGGAGATCAGCCCCAGCATTTT. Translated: CASSSPGGDQPQHF.

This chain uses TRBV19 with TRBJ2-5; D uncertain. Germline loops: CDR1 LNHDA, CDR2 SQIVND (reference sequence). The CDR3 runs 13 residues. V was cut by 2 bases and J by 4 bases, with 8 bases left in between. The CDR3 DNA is TGTGCCAGTAGTATAAATAGTCGAGAGACCCAGTACTTC. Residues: CASSINSRETQYF.

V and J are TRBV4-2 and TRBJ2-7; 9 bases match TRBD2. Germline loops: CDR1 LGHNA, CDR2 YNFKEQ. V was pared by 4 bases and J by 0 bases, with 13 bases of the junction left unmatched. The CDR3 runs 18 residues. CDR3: CASSPLGRGGRSSYEQYF. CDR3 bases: TGTGCCAGCAGCCCCCTGGGGCGGGGGGGCAGGAGCTCCTACGAGCAGTACTTC.

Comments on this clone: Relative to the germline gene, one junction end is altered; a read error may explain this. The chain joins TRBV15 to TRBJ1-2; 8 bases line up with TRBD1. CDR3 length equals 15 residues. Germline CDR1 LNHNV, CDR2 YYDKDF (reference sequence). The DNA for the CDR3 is TGTGCCACCAGCACCCACCGGACAGGGAACTCTGGCTACACCTTC. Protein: CATSTHRTGNSGYTF.

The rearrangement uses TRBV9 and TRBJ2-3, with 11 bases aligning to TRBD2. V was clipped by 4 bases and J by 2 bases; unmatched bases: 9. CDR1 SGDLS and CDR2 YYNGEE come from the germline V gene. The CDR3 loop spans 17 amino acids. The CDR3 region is CASSPRTSGGFTDTQYF. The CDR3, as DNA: TGTGCCAGCAGCCCTCGAACTAGCGGGGGCTTCACAGATACGCAGTATTTT.

CDR3 in amino acids: CGTGGMANVLTF. CDR3 DNA: TGTGGGACGGGGGGAATGGCCAACGTCCTGACTTTC. This rearrangement joins TRBV30 to TRBJ2-6; 7 bases fit TRBD2. The CDR3 is 12 amino acids. Germline loops: CDR1 GTSNPN, CDR2 SVGIG (reference sequence).

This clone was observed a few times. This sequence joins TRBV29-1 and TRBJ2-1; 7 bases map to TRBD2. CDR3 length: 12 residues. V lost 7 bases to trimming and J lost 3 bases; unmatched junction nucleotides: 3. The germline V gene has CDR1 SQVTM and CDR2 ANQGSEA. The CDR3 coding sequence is TGCAGCGGATCTAGCGGCTACAATGAGCAGTTCTTC. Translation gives CSGSSGYNEQFF.

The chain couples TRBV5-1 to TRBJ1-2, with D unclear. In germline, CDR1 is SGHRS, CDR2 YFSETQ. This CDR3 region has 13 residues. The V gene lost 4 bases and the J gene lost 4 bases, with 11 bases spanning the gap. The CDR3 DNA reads TGCGCCAGCAGCCCTTTGAGGAGCTATGGCTACACCTTC. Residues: CASSPLRSYGYTF.

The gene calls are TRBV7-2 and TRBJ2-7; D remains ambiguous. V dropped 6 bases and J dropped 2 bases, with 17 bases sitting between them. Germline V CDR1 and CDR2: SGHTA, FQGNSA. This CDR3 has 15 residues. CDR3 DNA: TGTGCCAGCAGTCCTTGGCTTGGTGAAACCTACGAGCAGTACTTC. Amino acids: CASSPWLGETYEQYF. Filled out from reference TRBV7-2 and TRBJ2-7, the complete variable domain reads GAGVSQSPSNKVTEKGKDVELRCDPISGHTALYWYRQSLGQGLEFLIYFQGNSAPDKSGLPSDRFSAERTGGSVSTLTIQRTQQEDSAVYLCASSPWLGETYEQYFGPGTRLTVT.

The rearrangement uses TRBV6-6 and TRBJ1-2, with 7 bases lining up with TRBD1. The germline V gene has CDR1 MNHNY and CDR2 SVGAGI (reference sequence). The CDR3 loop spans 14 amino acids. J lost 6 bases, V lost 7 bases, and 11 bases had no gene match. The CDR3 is CASNLKQGRNGYTF. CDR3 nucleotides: TGTGCCAGCAACCTAAAACAGGGGCGAAATGGCTACACCTTC.

The CDR3 spells CAISEGGETQYF. DNA of the CDR3: TGTGCCATCAGTGAAGGAGGGGAGACCCAGTACTTC. The chain recombines TRBV10-3 with TRBJ2-5; a possible D gene is TRBD2 (6 bases). Germline loops: CDR1 ENHRY, CDR2 SYGVKD. The CDR3 spans 12 residues. Deletions cut 3 bases from V and 5 bases from J, with 7 bases between.